This TCR beta chain was documented in a study of glioma-infiltrating T cells. Remarks on this clonotype: A much more abundant neighbour one base away suggests this may be a read error.

Amplification of TCR alpha and beta CDR3 regions from RNA used iRepertoire nested multiplex PCR. One entry per CDR3 protein, called by TCRdb with MiXCR from the multiplex PCR reads. The data hold roughly 100,000 distinct CDR3 sequences, with 29% observed a single time. Trimming left V 4 bases short and J 5 bases short, with 17 bases between. Germline V CDR1 and CDR2: SGHTA, FQGNSA. This CDR3 has 15 amino acids. Sequencing used glioma tissue, nonneoplastic brain tissue, or PBMCs (not recorded which). The rearrangement joins TRBV7-2 to TRBJ1-1, with D possibly matching TRBD1 (5 bases). The source of this sequence is a human donor with low-grade glioma or glioblastoma, undergoing nonglioma brain surgery, or in good health (not recorded which). The CDR3 region is CASSSWTWGFTEAFF. DNA of the CDR3: TGTGCCAGCAGCTCTTGGACATGGGGTTTTACTGAAGCTTTCTTT.